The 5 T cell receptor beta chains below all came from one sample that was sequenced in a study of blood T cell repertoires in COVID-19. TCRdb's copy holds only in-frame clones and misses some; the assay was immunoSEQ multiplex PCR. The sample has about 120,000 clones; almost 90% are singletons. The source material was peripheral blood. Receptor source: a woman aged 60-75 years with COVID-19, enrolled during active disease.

This CDR3 reads CASSHPSGAFANTGELFF. The CDR3 nucleotides read TGTGCCAGCAGCCACCCCTCAGGGGCCTTCGCGAACACCGGGGAGCTGTTTTTT. The chain employs TRBV7-2 and TRBJ2-2, with TRBD1 as a possible D gene (6 bases). The V and J ends lost 5 bases and 0 bases respectively, with 19 bases between them. The CDR3 contains 18 residues. The V gene's germline CDR1 is SGHTA and CDR2 FQGNSA.

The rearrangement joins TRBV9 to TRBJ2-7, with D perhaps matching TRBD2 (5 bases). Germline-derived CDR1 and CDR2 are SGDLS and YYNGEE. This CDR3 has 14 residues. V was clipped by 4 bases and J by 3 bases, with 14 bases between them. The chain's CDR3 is CASSYAPGLYEQYF. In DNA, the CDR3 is TGTGCCAGCAGCTACGCGCCCGGACTCTACGAGCAGTACTTC.

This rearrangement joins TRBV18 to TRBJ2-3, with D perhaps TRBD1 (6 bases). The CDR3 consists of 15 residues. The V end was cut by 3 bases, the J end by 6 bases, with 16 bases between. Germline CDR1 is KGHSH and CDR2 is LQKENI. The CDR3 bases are TGTGCCAGCTCACCCGGGACACTCAGGTTGGATACGCAGTATTTT. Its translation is CASSPGTLRLDTQYF.

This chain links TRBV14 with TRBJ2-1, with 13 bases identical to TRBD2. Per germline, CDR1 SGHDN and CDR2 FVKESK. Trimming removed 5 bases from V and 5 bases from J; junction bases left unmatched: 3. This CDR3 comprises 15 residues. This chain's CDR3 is CASSKGLAGDNEQFF. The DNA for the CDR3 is TGTGCCAGCAGCAAAGGACTAGCGGGGGACAATGAGCAGTTCTTC.

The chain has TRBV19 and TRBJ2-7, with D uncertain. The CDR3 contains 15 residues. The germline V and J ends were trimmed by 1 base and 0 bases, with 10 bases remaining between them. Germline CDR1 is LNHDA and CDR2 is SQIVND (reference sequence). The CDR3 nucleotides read TGTGCCAGTAGTATAGGATCAGGCTACTCCTACGAGCAGTACTTC. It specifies CASSIGSGYSYEQYF.